The 4 T cell receptor beta chains below come from one sample, sequenced in a study of T cells after somatic rescue of genetic block. Produced via immunoSEQ multiplex PCR; TCRdb's table is partial and in-frame only. The table has roughly 13,000 clones, about 69% seen once. The specimen sequenced was peripheral blood mononuclear cells (PBMCs). The source of these receptors is a boy younger than 18.

The rearrangement links TRBV5-8 to TRBJ1-2; D remains ambiguous. V was clipped by 0 bases and J by 3 bases, with 3 bases between them. From germline, CDR1 is SGHTS and CDR2 YDEGEE. The length of the CDR3 is 12 residues. CDR3 coding DNA: TGTGCCAGCAGCTTGGTCCACTATGGCTACACCTTC. Encoded protein: CASSLVHYGYTF.

This clone was observed a few times. V and J are TRBV14 and TRBJ1-6; no reliable D call. Germline V CDR1 and CDR2: SGHDN, FVKESK. V lost 2 bases to trimming and J lost 10 bases, with 9 bases between them. The CDR3 is 13 residues long. The CDR3 bases are TGTGCCAGCAGCCAACAAGGGTCGTCACCCCTCCACTTT. It specifies CASSQQGSSPLHF.

The chain uses TRBV5-6 and TRBJ1-4; a weak D match, TRBD1 (6 bases). Deletions cut 0 bases from V and 5 bases from J, with 17 bases between. Germline values: CDR1 SGHDT, CDR2 YYEEEE. This CDR3 has 17 amino acids. The chain's CDR3 is CASSLVGGMTVNEKLFF. CDR3 DNA: TGTGCCAGCAGCTTGGTAGGGGGGATGACAGTCAATGAAAAACTGTTTTTT. Supplemented by reference TRBV5-6 and TRBJ1-4, the full variable domain reads DAGVTQSPTHLIKTRGQQVTLRCSPKSGHDTVSWYQQALGQGPQFIFQYYEEEERQRGNFPDRFSGHQFPNYSSELNVNALLLGDSALYLCASSLVGGMTVNEKLFFGSGTQLSVL.

The CDR3 DNA sequence: TGTGCCAGCAGCTTTGCCGGGACAGGGCAAGAGACCCAGTACTTC. It encodes CASSFAGTGQETQYF. This chain links TRBV7-9 with TRBJ2-5; 9 positions match TRBD1. The CDR3 runs to 15 residues. The ends lost 3 bases at V and 2 bases at J; junction bases unmatched: 4. Per germline, CDR1 SEHNR and CDR2 FQNEAQ (reference sequence).